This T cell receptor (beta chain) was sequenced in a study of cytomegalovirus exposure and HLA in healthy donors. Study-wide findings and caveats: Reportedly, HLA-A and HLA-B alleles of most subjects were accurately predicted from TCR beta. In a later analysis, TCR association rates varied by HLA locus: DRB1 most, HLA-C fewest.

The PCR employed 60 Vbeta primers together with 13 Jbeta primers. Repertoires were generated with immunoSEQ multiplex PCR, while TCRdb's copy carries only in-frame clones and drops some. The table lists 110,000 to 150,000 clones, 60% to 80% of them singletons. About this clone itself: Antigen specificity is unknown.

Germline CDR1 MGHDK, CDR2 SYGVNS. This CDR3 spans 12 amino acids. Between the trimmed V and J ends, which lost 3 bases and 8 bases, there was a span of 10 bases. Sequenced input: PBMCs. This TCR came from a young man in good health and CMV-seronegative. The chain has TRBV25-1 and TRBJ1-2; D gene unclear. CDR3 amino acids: CASSEGPAGYTF. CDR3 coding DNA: TGTGCCAGCAGTGAGGGCCCGGCCGGCTACACCTTC.